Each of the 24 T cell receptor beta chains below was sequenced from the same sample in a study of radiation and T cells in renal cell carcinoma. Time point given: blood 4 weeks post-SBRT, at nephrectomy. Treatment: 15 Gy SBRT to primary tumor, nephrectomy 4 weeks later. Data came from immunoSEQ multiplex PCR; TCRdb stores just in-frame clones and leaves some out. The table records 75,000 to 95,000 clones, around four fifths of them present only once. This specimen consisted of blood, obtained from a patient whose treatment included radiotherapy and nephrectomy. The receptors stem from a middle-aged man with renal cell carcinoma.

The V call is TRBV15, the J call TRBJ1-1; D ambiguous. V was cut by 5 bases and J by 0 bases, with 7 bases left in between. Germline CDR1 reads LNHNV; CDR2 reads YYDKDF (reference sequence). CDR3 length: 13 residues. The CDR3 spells CATSAHMNTEAFF. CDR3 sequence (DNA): TGTGCCACCAGCGCCCACATGAACACTGAAGCTTTCTTT.

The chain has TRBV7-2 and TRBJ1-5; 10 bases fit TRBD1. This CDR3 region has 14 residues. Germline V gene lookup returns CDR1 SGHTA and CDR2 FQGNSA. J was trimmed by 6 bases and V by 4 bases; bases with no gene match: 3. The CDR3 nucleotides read TGTGCCAGCAGCTGGGGACAGGGGTTTCAGCCCCAGCATTTT. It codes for CASSWGQGFQPQHF. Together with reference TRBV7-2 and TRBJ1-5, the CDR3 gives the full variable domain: GAGVSQSPSNKVTEKGKDVELRCDPISGHTALYWYRQSLGQGLEFLIYFQGNSAPDKSGLPSDRFSAERTGGSVSTLTIQRTQQEDSAVYLCASSWGQGFQPQHFGDGTRLSIL.

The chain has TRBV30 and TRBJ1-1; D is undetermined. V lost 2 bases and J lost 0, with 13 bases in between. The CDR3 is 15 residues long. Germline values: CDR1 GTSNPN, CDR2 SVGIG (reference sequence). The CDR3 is CAWSTPAAMNTEAFF. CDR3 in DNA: TGTGCCTGGAGTACACCGGCGGCAATGAACACTGAAGCTTTCTTT.

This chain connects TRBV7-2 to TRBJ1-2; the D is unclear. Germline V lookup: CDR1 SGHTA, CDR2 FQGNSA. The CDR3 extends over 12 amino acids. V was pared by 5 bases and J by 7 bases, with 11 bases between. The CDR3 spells CASSLQPPGYTF. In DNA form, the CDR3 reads TGTGCCAGCAGCCTGCAGCCCCCTGGCTACACCTTC. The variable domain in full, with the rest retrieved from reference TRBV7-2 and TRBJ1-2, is GAGVSQSPSNKVTEKGKDVELRCDPISGHTALYWYRQSLGQGLEFLIYFQGNSAPDKSGLPSDRFSAERTGGSVSTLTIQRTQQEDSAVYLCASSLQPPGYTFGSGTRLTVV.

The CDR3 spells CASSLIPSNTEAFF. Written as DNA, the CDR3 is TGTGCCAGCAGTTTAATTCCCTCGAACACTGAAGCTTTCTTT. This chain links TRBV28 with TRBJ1-1, with D unclear. The V end was cut by 2 bases, the J end by 1 base, with 8 bases between. Germline lookup yields CDR1 MDHEN and CDR2 SYDVKM. The CDR3 sequence is 14 residues long.

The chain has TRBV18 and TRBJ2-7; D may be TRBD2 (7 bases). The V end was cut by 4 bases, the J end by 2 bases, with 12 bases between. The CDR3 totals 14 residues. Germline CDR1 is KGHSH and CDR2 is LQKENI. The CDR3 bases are TGTGCCAGCTCACAGGGGGAGGGTCCCTACGAGCAGTACTTC. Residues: CASSQGEGPYEQYF.

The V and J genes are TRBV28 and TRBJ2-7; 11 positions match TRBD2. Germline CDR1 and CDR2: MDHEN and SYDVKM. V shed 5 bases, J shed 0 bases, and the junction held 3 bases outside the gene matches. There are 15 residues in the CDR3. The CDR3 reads CASSVLAGVSYEQYF. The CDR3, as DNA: TGTGCCAGCAGTGTACTAGCGGGGGTCTCCTACGAGCAGTACTTC.

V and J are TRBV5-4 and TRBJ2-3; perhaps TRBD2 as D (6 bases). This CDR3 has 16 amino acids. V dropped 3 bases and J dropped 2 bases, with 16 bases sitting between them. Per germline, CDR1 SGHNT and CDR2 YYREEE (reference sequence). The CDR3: CASSSRRGMYTDTQYF. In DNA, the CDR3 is TGTGCCAGCAGCTCGCGGCGGGGAATGTACACAGATACGCAGTATTTT.

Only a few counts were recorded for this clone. The CDR3 bases are TGTGCCAGCAGCGTAGAAAGCGGGAGGTTCTACAATGAGCAGTTCTTC. Translated: CASSVESGRFYNEQFF. The chain is built from TRBV9 and TRBJ2-1; TRBD2 aligns across 9 bases. This CDR3 has 16 amino acids. CDR1 is SGDLS and CDR2 is YYNGEE in the germline V gene. V lost 0 bases and J lost 3; bases outside the gene matches: 4.

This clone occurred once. The DNA for the CDR3 is TGCGCCAGCAGAGAGAGTTGGGGAAAAGAGACCCAGTACTTC. It specifies CASRESWGKETQYF. V is TRBV5-1 and J is TRBJ2-5; the D is unclear. The V end was cut by 5 bases, the J end by 3 bases, with 14 bases between. The V gene's germline CDR1 is SGHRS and CDR2 YFSETQ. This CDR3 has 14 residues.

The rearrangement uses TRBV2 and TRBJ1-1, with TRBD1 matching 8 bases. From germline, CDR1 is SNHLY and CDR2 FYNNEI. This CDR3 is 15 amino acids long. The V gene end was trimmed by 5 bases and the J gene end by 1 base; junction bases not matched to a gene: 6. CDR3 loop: CASSLRDRRNTEAFF. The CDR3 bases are TGTGCCAGCAGTCTCCGGGACAGGCGGAACACTGAAGCTTTCTTT.

The CDR3, as DNA: TGTGCCAGCAGTCCCGCCATCGGGACCGAGGGAGGTGAAAAACTGTTTTTT. It yields the protein CASSPAIGTEGGEKLFF. J is TRBJ1-4 and V is TRBV27, with a weak D call TRBD1 (5 bases). Germline CDR1 reads MNHEY; CDR2 reads SMNVEV (reference sequence). Trimming stripped 5 bases from V and 7 bases from J, with 23 bases between. This CDR3 spans 17 amino acids.

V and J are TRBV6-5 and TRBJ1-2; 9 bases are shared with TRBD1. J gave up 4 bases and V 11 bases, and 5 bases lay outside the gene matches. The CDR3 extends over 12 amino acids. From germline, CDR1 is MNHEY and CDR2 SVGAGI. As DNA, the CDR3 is TGTGCCGTACGGGACAGGGCCTATGGCTACACCTTC. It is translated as CAVRDRAYGYTF.

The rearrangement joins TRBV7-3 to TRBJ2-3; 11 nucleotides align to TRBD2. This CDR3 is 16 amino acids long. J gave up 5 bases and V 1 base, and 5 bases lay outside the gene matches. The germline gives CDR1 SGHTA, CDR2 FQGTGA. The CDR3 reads CASSLRLAGTQDTQYF. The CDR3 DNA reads TGTGCCAGCAGCTTAAGACTAGCGGGGACACAAGATACGCAGTATTTT.

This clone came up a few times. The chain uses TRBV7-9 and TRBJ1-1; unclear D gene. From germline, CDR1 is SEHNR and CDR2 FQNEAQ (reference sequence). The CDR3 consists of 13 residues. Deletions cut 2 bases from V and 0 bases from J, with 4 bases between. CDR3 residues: CASSLYMNTEAFF. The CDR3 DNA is TGTGCCAGCAGCTTATACATGAACACTGAAGCTTTCTTT.

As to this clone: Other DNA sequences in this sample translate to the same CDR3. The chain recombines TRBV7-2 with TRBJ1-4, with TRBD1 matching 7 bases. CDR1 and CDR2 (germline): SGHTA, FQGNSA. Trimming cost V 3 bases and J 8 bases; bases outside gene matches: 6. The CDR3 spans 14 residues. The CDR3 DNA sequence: TGTGCCAGCAGCTTGGGAGGGGGCGAGGAAAAACTGTTTTTT. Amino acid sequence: CASSLGGGEEKLFF.

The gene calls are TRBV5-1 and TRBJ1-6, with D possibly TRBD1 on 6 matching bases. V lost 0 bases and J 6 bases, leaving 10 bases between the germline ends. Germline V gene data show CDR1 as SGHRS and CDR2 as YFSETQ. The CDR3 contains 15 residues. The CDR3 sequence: CASSLAQGSNSPLHF. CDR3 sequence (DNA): TGCGCCAGCAGCTTGGCCCAGGGGAGTAATTCACCCCTCCACTTT.

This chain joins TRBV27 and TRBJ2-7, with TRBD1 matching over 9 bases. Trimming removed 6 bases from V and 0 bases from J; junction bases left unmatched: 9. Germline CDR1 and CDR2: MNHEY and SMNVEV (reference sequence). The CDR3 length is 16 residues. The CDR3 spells CASRRPGQGLSYEQYF. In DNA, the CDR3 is TGTGCCAGCAGACGACCGGGACAGGGTCTCTCCTACGAGCAGTACTTC.

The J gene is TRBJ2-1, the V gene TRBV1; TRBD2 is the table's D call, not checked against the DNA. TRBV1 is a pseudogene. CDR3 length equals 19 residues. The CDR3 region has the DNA TGCACCAGCAGCCAAGATGGCCCTCGAACTAGCGTGCCTTACAATGAGCAGTTCTTC. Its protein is CTSSQDGPRTSVPYNEQFF.

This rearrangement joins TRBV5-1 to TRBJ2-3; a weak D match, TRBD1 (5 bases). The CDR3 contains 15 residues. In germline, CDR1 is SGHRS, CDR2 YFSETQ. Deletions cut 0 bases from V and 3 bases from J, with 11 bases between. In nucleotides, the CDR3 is TGCGCCAGCAGCTTGGGACAGTGGGGTACAGATACGCAGTATTTT. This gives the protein CASSLGQWGTDTQYF.

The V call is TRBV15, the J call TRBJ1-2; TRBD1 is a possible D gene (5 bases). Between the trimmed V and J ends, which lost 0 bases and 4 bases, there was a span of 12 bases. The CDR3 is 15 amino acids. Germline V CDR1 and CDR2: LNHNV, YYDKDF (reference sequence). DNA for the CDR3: TGTGCCACCAGCAGAGATATGACAGAACTCTATGGCTACACCTTC. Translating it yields CATSRDMTELYGYTF.

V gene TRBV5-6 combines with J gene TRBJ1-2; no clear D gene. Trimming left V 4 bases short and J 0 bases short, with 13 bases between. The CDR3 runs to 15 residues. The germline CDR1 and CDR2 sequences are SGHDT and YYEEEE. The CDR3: CASSPPGAPNYGYTF. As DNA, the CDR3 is TGTGCCAGCAGCCCCCCGGGAGCCCCTAACTATGGCTACACCTTC.

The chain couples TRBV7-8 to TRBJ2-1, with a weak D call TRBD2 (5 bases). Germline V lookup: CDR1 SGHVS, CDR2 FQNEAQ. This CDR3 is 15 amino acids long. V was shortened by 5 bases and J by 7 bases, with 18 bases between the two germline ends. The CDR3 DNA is TGTGCCAGCAGCCACCCCGGACTGGGAGTGAATGAGCAGTTCTTC. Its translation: CASSHPGLGVNEQFF.

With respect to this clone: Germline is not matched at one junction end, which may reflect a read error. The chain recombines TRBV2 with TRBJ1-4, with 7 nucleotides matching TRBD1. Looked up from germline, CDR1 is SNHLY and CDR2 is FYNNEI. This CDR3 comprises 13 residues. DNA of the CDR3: TGTGCCAGCAGTGAATGGGTCGAGGGGGCCCACGCTTTT. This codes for CASSEWVEGAHAF.